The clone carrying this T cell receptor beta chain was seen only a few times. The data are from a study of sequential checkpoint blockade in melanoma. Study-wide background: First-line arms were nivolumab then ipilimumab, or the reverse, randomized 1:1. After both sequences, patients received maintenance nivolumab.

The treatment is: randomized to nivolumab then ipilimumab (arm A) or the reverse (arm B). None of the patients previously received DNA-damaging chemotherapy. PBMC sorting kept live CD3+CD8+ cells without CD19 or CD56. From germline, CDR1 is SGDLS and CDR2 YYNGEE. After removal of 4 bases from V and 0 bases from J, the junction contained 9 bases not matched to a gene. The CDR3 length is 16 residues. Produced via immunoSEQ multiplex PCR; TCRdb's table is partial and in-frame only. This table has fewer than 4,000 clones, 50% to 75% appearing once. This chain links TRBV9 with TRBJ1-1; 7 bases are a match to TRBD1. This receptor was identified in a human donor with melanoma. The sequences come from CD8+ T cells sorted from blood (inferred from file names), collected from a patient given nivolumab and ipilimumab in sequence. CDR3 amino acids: CASSQEQGPLNTEAFF. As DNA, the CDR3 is TGTGCCAGCAGCCAAGAACAGGGGCCCTTGAACACTGAAGCTTTCTTT.